The sequence of this TCR beta chain was determined in a study of a mutant IDH1 vaccine in newly diagnosed glioma. Turning to the study itself: Radiotherapy, temozolomide, or both had been given previously, and both were given to most.

CDR3 length: 11 amino acids. Per germline, CDR1 MNHEY and CDR2 SVGAGI. The V end was cut by 2 bases, the J end by 9 bases, with 7 bases between. For this clone: Its antigen is currently unknown.

Study observations and caveats: Variations in leading peripheral T cell clonotypes appeared to have no connection with pseudoprogression. In 80% to 95% of patients, immune responses induced by the vaccine occurred.

Time point given: baseline, week 1 (first vaccination visit). Indicated treatment: pre-vaccination baseline after standard-of-care therapy. The donor cohort comprised cases of new WHO grade 3 or 4 IDH1-mutant, ATRX-lost astrocytoma. Profiled with immunoSEQ multiplex PCR; TCRdb holds only in-frame clones, not every one. This sample has about 88,000 clones, with around 79% found just once. This clonotype originated in a man in his forties with glioma. Some clones in this sample may be carry-over from other donors' samples. J is TRBJ1-1 and V is TRBV6-5; tentatively, D is TRBD1 (6 bases). The sequencing here drew on PBMCs, taken from a glioma patient treated with radiotherapy, temozolomide or both. The CDR3, as DNA: TGTGCCAGCAGTTACAGGGGGAAAGCTTTCTTT. It encodes CASSYRGKAFF.